These T cell receptor beta chains were read from a single sample in a study of Ad26.COV2.S vaccination and SARS-CoV-2 variants. Assay used: immunoSEQ multiplex PCR; TCRdb lists only in-frame clones, some missing. The sample carries roughly 510,000 clones, approximately 88% recorded once. This specimen was peripheral blood, taken in a trial of Ad26.COV2.S vaccine versus placebo. The receptors were gathered from a person aged 18 to 59 who received the Ad26.COV2.S COVID-19 vaccine or a placebo. Each CDR3 is given with its conserved first and last residue. D genes are given only for firm matches. Size tells how often a clone was seen (once, few, many) or the class of an expanded clone, and some rows leave it out.

CDR3 DNA: TGTGCCAGCAGTGCTGACAGGGCGGACAATCAGCCCCAGCATTTT
CDR3 protein: CASSADRADNQPQHF
D gene: TRBD1
J gene: TRBJ1-5
V gene: TRBV2
clone size: -

CDR3 DNA: TGTGCCAGCAGCCCCAACAGGGGAATGAACACTGAAGCTTTCTTT
CDR3 protein: CASSPNRGMNTEAFF
D gene: TRBD1
J gene: TRBJ1-1
V gene: TRBV7-3
clone size: -

CDR3 DNA: TGTGCCAGCAGTTCCTCTGCTCAAGGGACAAGCGATGGCTACACCTTC
CDR3 protein: CASSSSAQGTSDGYTF
D gene: -
J gene: TRBJ1-2
V gene: TRBV28
clone size: once

CDR3 DNA: TGTGCCAGCAGTTACTCTGGAGGGAGAAGGACCGGGGAGCTGTTTTTT
CDR3 protein: CASSYSGGRRTGELFF
D gene: -
J gene: TRBJ2-2
V gene: TRBV6-5
clone size: -

CDR3 DNA: TGTGCCAGCAGCCCATCAGTAGGGGCGGGGGAGCAGTTCTTC
CDR3 protein: CASSPSVGAGEQFF
D gene: -
J gene: TRBJ2-1
V gene: TRBV7-3
clone size: -

CDR3 DNA: TGCAGCGTTCTCCCCCCGGGGACCTACGAGCAGTACTTC
CDR3 protein: CSVLPPGTYEQYF
D gene: -
J gene: TRBJ2-7
V gene: TRBV29-1
clone size: -

CDR3 DNA: TGTGCCAGCAGTTACCTAGCGGGAGGGCTGGTGGATGAGCAGTTCTTC
CDR3 protein: CASSYLAGGLVDEQFF
D gene: TRBD2
J gene: TRBJ2-1
V gene: TRBV6-2/TRBV6-3
clone size: once

CDR3 DNA: TGTGCCAGCAGGCAATCGACAGGAGGCGGGCAGCCCCAGCATTTT
CDR3 protein: CASRQSTGGGQPQHF
D gene: -
J gene: TRBJ1-5
V gene: TRBV2
clone size: -

CDR3 DNA: TGTGCCAGCAGCCCCCCGCCGGGTCAGGGTGGCGAGCAGTACTTC
CDR3 protein: CASSPPPGQGGEQYF
D gene: -
J gene: TRBJ2-7
V gene: TRBV7-9
clone size: -

CDR3 DNA: TGTGCCAGCAGCAGAGATACTACGGACTTCCCTTACAATGAGCAGTTCTTC
CDR3 protein: CASSRDTTDFPYNEQFF
D gene: -
J gene: TRBJ2-1
V gene: TRBV21-1
clone size: -

CDR3 DNA: TGTGCCAGCAGTGCCCCCGGAGTACGGAATGAGCAGTTCTTC
CDR3 protein: CASSAPGVRNEQFF
D gene: -
J gene: TRBJ2-1
V gene: TRBV28
clone size: -

CDR3 DNA: TGTGCCAGTACCCCAGGGGGTATAACCGATACGCAGTATTTT
CDR3 protein: CASTPGGITDTQYF
D gene: TRBD1
J gene: TRBJ2-3
V gene: TRBV19
clone size: -

CDR3 DNA: TGTGCCAGAAGCCAGCCCTCTACACAGGGGGTGTACGAGCAGTACTTC
CDR3 protein: CARSQPSTQGVYEQYF
D gene: TRBD1
J gene: TRBJ2-7
V gene: TRBV5-3
clone size: -

CDR3 DNA: TGTGCCAGCAGCTCAACAGATACGCAGTATTTT
CDR3 protein: CASSSTDTQYF
D gene: -
J gene: TRBJ2-3
V gene: TRBV7-9
clone size: -

CDR3 DNA: TGTGCCAGCAGCTTCGGGACAGGCTACGAGCAGTACTTC
CDR3 protein: CASSFGTGYEQYF
D gene: TRBD1
J gene: TRBJ2-7
V gene: TRBV5-5
clone size: -

CDR3 DNA: TGCAGCGTTGAGCAGGGGGCAGGGGACGAGCAGTACTTC
CDR3 protein: CSVEQGAGDEQYF
D gene: TRBD1
J gene: TRBJ2-7
V gene: TRBV29-1
clone size: -

CDR3 DNA: TGTGCCAGCTCGACTAGCTCAAGGACTGAGCAGTTCTTC
CDR3 protein: CASSTSSRTEQFF
D gene: TRBD2
J gene: TRBJ2-1
V gene: TRBV18
clone size: -

CDR3 DNA: TGTGCCAGCAACCCGGAGGGGGATGGGCTGGTTGAGCAGTTCTTC
CDR3 protein: CASNPEGDGLVEQFF
D gene: -
J gene: TRBJ2-1
V gene: TRBV9
clone size: -

CDR3 DNA: TGTGCCAGCAGTTACTGGACAGGCGGTAAAGAGACCCAGTACTTC
CDR3 protein: CASSYWTGGKETQYF
D gene: TRBD1
J gene: TRBJ2-5
V gene: TRBV6-5
clone size: once

CDR3 DNA: TGTGCCAGCAGTTACGTCCCTGGAGGTATGAATGGCTACACCTTC
CDR3 protein: CASSYVPGGMNGYTF
D gene: -
J gene: TRBJ1-2
V gene: TRBV6-5
clone size: -

CDR3 DNA: TGTGCCAGCAGCATTGCCCACGGCAATGAGCAGTTCTTC
CDR3 protein: CASSIAHGNEQFF
D gene: -
J gene: TRBJ2-1
V gene: TRBV11-3
clone size: -

CDR3 DNA: TGTGCCAGCAGTTTTTTATTCCGCAGGGTTTATGGCTACACCTTC
CDR3 protein: CASSFLFRRVYGYTF
D gene: -
J gene: TRBJ1-2
V gene: TRBV28
clone size: -

CDR3 DNA: TGTGCCAGCAGCTTAGTTCGAGATGCCCTGCGGGCTTTCTTT
CDR3 protein: CASSLVRDALRAFF
D gene: -
J gene: TRBJ1-1
V gene: TRBV11-2
clone size: -

CDR3 DNA: TGTGCCAGCAGCCTGGGAGGGGACAAAGATACGCAGTATTTT
CDR3 protein: CASSLGGDKDTQYF
D gene: -
J gene: TRBJ2-3
V gene: TRBV7-9
clone size: -

CDR3 DNA: TGTGCCAGCCGCCCTCGGACTAGCGCTTTGAGCTCCTACGAGCAGTACTTC
CDR3 protein: CASRPRTSALSSYEQYF
D gene: TRBD2
J gene: TRBJ2-7
V gene: TRBV2
clone size: -

CDR3 DNA: TGTGCCAGTGCATATTTTCGGGACCCTCAGCCCCAGCATTTT
CDR3 protein: CASAYFRDPQPQHF
D gene: -
J gene: TRBJ1-5
V gene: TRBV19
clone size: few

CDR3 DNA: TGTGCCAGCCCCGACGAGGGGCCGGGGACCGGGGAGCTGTTTTTT
CDR3 protein: CASPDEGPGTGELFF
D gene: -
J gene: TRBJ2-2
V gene: TRBV21-1
clone size: -

CDR3 DNA: TGTGCCAGCAGTTTGTGGGAGAATCAGCCCCAGCATTTT
CDR3 protein: CASSLWENQPQHF
D gene: -
J gene: TRBJ1-5
V gene: TRBV12-3/TRBV12-4
clone size: -

CDR3 DNA: TGTGCCTATTTTGGGGACGTCTTATTGGAGAACACCGGGGAGCTGTTTTTT
CDR3 protein: CAYFGDVLLENTGELFF
D gene: -
J gene: TRBJ2-2
V gene: TRBV21-1
clone size: -

CDR3 DNA: TGTGCCAGCAGCCTAACCCCGACTAGCGGGAGAACTAATGAGCAGTTCTTC
CDR3 protein: CASSLTPTSGRTNEQFF
D gene: TRBD2
J gene: TRBJ2-1
V gene: TRBV7-8
clone size: -

CDR3 DNA: TGTGCCTGCGAGCGGGAAAGGGTTGGGGAGCAGTACTTC
CDR3 protein: CACERERVGEQYF
D gene: TRBD2
J gene: TRBJ2-7
V gene: TRBV30
clone size: -

CDR3 DNA: TGCAGCGGTACGACTAGCGGCCACTACGAGCAGTACTTC
CDR3 protein: CSGTTSGHYEQYF
D gene: TRBD2
J gene: TRBJ2-7
V gene: TRBV29-1
clone size: -

CDR3 DNA: TGTGCCAGCAGCAACCAGCGAGCCACGAACACCGGGGAGCTGTTTTTT
CDR3 protein: CASSNQRATNTGELFF
D gene: -
J gene: TRBJ2-2
V gene: TRBV9
clone size: few

CDR3 DNA: TGTGCCAGCAGCCCCGGACGTGGAGAGCAGTACTTC
CDR3 protein: CASSPGRGEQYF
D gene: -
J gene: TRBJ2-7
V gene: TRBV5-4
clone size: -

CDR3 DNA: TGTGCCACCAGTGGTAGCGGGAGCTCCTACAATGAGCAGTTCTTC
CDR3 protein: CATSGSGSSYNEQFF
D gene: TRBD2
J gene: TRBJ2-1
V gene: TRBV24-1
clone size: -

CDR3 DNA: TGTGCCAGTAGTGCTCAAGAGACCCAGTACTTC
CDR3 protein: CASSAQETQYF
D gene: -
J gene: TRBJ2-5
V gene: TRBV19
clone size: -

CDR3 DNA: TGTGCCAGCAGCTCGGGGACAGGAAACAATCAGCCCCAGCATTTT
CDR3 protein: CASSSGTGNNQPQHF
D gene: TRBD1
J gene: TRBJ1-5
V gene: TRBV7-2
clone size: -

CDR3 DNA: TGTGCCAGCAACCCCAGGCAGGCTTCGGGGTTCTCTGGGGCCAACGTCCTGACTTTC
CDR3 protein: CASNPRQASGFSGANVLTF
D gene: -
J gene: TRBJ2-6
V gene: TRBV28
clone size: -

CDR3 DNA: TGTGCCAGCAGCCCCCCAGGGGCCTACGAGCAGTACTTC
CDR3 protein: CASSPPGAYEQYF
D gene: -
J gene: TRBJ2-7
V gene: TRBV7-9
clone size: -

CDR3 DNA: TGTGCCAGCAGCGTAGAGGGGGTATCTTTCGACACCATATATTTT
CDR3 protein: CASSVEGVSFDTIYF
D gene: -
J gene: TRBJ1-3
V gene: TRBV9
clone size: -

CDR3 DNA: TGTGCCAGCAGTGATGGTGGGGTTCAGCCCCAGCATTTT
CDR3 protein: CASSDGGVQPQHF
D gene: -
J gene: TRBJ1-5
V gene: TRBV6-1
clone size: -

CDR3 DNA: TGCAGCGTTGAAGAGGCCGGGACTAGGGCTGCAGATACGCAGTATTTT
CDR3 protein: CSVEEAGTRAADTQYF
D gene: TRBD2
J gene: TRBJ2-3
V gene: TRBV29-1
clone size: -